The clone carrying this T cell receptor beta chain showed up many times. Its antigen remains unknown. Quantitative 5'-RACE with molecular barcodes produced the TCR beta libraries. TCRdb redid the calling of the 5' RACE reads with MiXCR, one entry per CDR3 protein. The table records hundreds of thousands of distinct CDR3 sequences, over 7% of them present only once. The data originate from a study of CD8 T cells in ankylosing spondylitis. Study-level points and caveats: Disease-associated clones were reportedly significantly overrepresented in matched ankylosing spondylitis synovial fluid. In the blood and synovial fluid of reactive arthritis, some motif variants had been previously reported.

The germline CDR1 and CDR2 sequences are SGHTA and FQGNSA. Trimming pared 5 bases from V and 2 bases from J, leaving 15 bases between. CDR3 length: 16 residues. The chain recombines TRBV7-2 with TRBJ2-2; D is perhaps TRBD2 (6 bases). Sequenced material: blood, either unsorted or a sorted T cell fraction (not recorded which). This sequence was found in a female donor with ankylosing spondylitis or in good health (not recorded which). In DNA form, the CDR3 reads TGTGCCAGCAGCCCCCGGGGGTCGGTTAACACCGGGGAGCTGTTTTTT. Translating gives CASSPRGSVNTGELFF.